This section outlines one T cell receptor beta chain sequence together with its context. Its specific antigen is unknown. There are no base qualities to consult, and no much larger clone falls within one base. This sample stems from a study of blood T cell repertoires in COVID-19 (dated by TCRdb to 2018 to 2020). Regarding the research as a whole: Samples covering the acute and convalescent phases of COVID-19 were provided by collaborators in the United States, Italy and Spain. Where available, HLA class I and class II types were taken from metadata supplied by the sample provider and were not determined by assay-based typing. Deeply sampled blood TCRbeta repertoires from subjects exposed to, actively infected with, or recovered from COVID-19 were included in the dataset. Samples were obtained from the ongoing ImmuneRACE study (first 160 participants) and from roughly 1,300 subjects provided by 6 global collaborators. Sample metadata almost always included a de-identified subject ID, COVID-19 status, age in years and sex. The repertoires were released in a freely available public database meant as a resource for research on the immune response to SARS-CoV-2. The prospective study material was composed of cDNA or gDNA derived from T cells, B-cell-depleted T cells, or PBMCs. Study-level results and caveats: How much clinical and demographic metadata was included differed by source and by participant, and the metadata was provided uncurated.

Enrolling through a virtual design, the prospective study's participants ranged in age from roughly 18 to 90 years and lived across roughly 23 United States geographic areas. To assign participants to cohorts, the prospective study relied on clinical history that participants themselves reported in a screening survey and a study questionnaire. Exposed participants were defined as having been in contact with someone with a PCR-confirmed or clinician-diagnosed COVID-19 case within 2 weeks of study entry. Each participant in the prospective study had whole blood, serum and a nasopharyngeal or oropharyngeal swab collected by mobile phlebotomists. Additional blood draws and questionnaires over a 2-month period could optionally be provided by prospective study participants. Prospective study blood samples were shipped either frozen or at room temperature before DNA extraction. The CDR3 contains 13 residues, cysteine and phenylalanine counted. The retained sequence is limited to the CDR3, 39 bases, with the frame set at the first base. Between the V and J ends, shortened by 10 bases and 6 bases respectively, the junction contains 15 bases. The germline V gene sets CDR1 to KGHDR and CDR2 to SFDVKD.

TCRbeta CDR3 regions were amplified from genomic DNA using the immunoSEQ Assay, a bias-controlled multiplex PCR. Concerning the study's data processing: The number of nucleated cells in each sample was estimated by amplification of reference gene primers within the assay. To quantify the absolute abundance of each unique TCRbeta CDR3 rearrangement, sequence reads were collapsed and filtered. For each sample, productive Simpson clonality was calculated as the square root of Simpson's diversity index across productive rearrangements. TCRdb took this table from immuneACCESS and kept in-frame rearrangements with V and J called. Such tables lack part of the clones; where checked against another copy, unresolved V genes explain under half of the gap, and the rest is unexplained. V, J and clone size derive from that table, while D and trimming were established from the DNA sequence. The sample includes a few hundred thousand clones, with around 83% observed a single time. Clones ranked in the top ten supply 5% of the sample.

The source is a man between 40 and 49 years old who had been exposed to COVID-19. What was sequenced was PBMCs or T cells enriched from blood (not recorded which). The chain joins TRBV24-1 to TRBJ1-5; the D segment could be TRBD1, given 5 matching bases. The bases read TGTGCCACTTCACCAGGGAAGGGTCAGCCCCAGCATTTT. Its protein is CATSPGKGQPQHF.